This record concerns one T cell receptor (beta chain) sequence. This clonotype is labeled large (0.1 to 1%). The clone's antigen remains unknown. Per-base quality was not reported, and no clone a single base away is much larger than it. The data were obtained in a study of regulatory T cells after allogeneic stem cell transplantation (dated by TCRdb to the late 2010s). With regard to the full study: Each patient's group depended on whether acute graft-versus-host disease developed within 100 days after stem cell transplantation. CD4+CD25+CD127- regulatory T cells were obtained from patient PBMCs by means of fluorescence-activated cell sorting. Conventional CD4+ T cells defined as CD4+CD25+/-CD127+ were also sorted and TCR-sequenced for comparison in the study. The regulatory T-cell TCR repertoire after allogeneic stem cell transplantation was compared between patients with and without acute graft-versus-host disease.

The sequencer listed for this sample is Illumina MiSeq. The SMARTer RACE cDNA Amplification kit was used to reverse transcribe the RNA, and the TCR beta CDR3 region was then amplified. RNA from sorted cells was extracted with the RNeasy Mini Kit. TCR beta amplicons were sequenced using Illumina paired-end sequencing. In the original analysis: MiXCR, VDJtools and the tcR R package were the tools used to analyze the TCR repertoire. The inverse Simpson index was used to measure diversity, and clones were grouped as rare, small, medium or expanded based on each clone's proportion of the repertoire. TCRdb reprocessing: public reads trimmed at Q25 with fastp, clones called with MiXCR, in-frame beta chains kept. Identical CDR3 proteins give one entry, which carries the most common genes and DNA. TCRdb's processing, not the study's, gives the V and J calls here. This sample lists some 880 distinct CDR3 sequences; 20% to 25% were detected once. The ten largest clones add up to around 20% of the sample.

Taken with the paper, the label for time point translates to: 30 days after allogeneic hematopoietic stem cell transplantation. At 30 days after allogeneic hematopoietic stem cell transplantation, peripheral blood mononuclear cells were collected from the patients. Results the study describes overall, beyond this receptor: The regulatory T-cell TCR repertoire was less diverse and more focused in patients without graft-versus-host disease than in patients with graft-versus-host disease. Top 10 regulatory T-cell clones occupied a significantly larger repertoire share in non-GvHD patients, suggesting expansion of presumably allo-specific protective clones. Because of the small patient sample size, validation of the findings in a larger cohort was required. No regulatory T-cell clones were found to be shared by all patients, and no significant correlation was observed between sorted cell numbers and the inverse Simpson index. Diversity of the conventional CD4+ T-cell repertoire was not significantly different between patients with graft-versus-host disease and patients without graft-versus-host disease.

Looking up the germline V gene yields CDR1 SQVTM and CDR2 ANQGSEA. The junction shows trimming of 7 bases on V and 4 bases on J, and the gene matches do not reach 4 bases of it. Taken from cysteine to phenylalanine, the CDR3 has 12 residues. Here the CDR3 DNA is all that survives: 36 bases in frame from base 1. The clonotype comes from a human patient who had an allogeneic stem cell transplant, so the T cells may come from the graft donor. The rearrangement joined TRBV29-1 to TRBJ1-2; 9 of the junction bases match TRBD1. The sample consisted of sorted CD4+ T cells from blood (whether regulatory or conventional is not recorded), taken 30 days after allogeneic stem cell transplant. CDR3 sequence: CSDLGQGYGYTF. The nucleotides are TGCAGCGATCTGGGACAGGGCTATGGCTACACCTTC.